What follows are 3 T cell receptor beta chains derived from one specimen sequenced in a study of OX40 agonist ivuxolimab in advanced cancers. Libraries were prepared by immunoSEQ multiplex PCR; TCRdb keeps only in-frame clonotypes and omits some of them. The sample gives more than 40,000 clones, 70% to 85% of which show up once; about 1.7% is in the top ten. The specimen was CD4+ or CD8+ T cells sorted from blood, collected in a trial of the OX40 agonist ivuxolimab. The receptors shown here come from an adult with an advanced solid tumor such as melanoma, head and neck, liver or kidney cancer.

The rearrangement links TRBV6-5 to TRBJ1-2; D is possibly TRBD1 (5 bases). CDR3 length: 11 residues. CDR1 is MNHEY and CDR2 is SVGAGI in the germline V gene. The germline V and J ends were trimmed by 8 bases and 5 bases, with 9 bases remaining between them. The CDR3 loop is CASGGTYGYTF. CDR3 coding DNA: TGTGCCAGCGGGGGGACGTATGGCTACACCTTC.

The CDR3 DNA reads TGTGCCAGCAGTTACGGTCCGGGGCTCTCTGGAAACACCATATATTTT. Translated, it gives CASSYGPGLSGNTIYF. The rearrangement links TRBV6-6 to TRBJ1-3; maybe TRBD1 (5 bases). In germline, CDR1 is MNHNY, CDR2 SVGAGI (reference sequence). V was clipped by 2 bases and J by 0 bases, with 11 bases between them. The CDR3 is made up of 16 amino acids.

The chain links TRBV5-1 to TRBJ1-6, with D maybe TRBD1 (5 bases). CDR3 length equals 16 residues. V was cut by 3 bases and J by 7 bases, with 17 bases left in between. Looked up from germline, CDR1 is SGHRS and CDR2 is YFSETQ. The CDR3 reads CASSSDPGRTNSPLHF. The CDR3 DNA reads as TGCGCCAGCAGCTCAGATCCGGGACGGACAAATTCACCCCTCCACTTT.